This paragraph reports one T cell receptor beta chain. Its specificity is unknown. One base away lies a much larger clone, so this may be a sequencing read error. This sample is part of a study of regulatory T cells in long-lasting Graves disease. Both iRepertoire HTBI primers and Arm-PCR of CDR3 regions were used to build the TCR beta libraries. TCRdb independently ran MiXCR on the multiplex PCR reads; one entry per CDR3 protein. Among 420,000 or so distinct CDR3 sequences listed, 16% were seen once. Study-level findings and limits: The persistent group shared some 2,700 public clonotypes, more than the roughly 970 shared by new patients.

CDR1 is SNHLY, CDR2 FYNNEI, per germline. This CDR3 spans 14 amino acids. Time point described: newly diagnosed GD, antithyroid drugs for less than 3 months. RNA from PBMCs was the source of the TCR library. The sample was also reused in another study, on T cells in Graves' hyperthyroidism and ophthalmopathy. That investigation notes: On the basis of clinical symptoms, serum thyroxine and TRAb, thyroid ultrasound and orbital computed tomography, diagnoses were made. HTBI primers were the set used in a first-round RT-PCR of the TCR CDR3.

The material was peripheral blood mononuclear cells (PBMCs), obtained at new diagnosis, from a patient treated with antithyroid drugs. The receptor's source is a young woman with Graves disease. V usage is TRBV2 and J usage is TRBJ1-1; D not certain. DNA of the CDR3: TGTGCCAGCAGTGAACACGGGAGGGCTACTGGAGCTTTCTTT. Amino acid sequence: CASSEHGRATGAFF.